This T cell receptor beta chain was profiled in a study of cytotoxic CD8 clonotypes in ibrutinib-treated CLL. The overall study: There were, on average, around 250,000 productive templates and 85,000 to 95,000 productive rearrangements per sample.

Here immunoSEQ multiplex PCR was the method, and the copy in TCRdb shows in-frame clones only, minus some. Among 11,000 to 15,000 clones listed, 64% were seen once. CDR3 length equals 14 residues. CDR1 and CDR2 from the germline V gene are SGHNT and YYREEE (reference sequence). Trimming stripped 3 bases from V and 8 bases from J, with 17 bases between. Study results and limitations: Sustained-remission patients were sampled at different times than progressing patients were.

This clone was detected a few times. No antigen is known for it. The clonotype comes from a human donor with chronic lymphocytic leukemia. The source material was PBMCs, sampled before ibrutinib treatment. The chain carries TRBV5-4 and TRBJ1-2, with D perhaps matching TRBD1 (5 bases). The CDR3 protein is CASSSTRGSGGYTF. Written as DNA, the CDR3 is TGTGCCAGCAGCTCCACGAGGGGATCCGGGGGCTACACCTTC.